A selection of T cell receptor beta chains follows, all from one sample in a study of OX40 agonist ivuxolimab in advanced cancers. The assay was immunoSEQ multiplex PCR, and TCRdb's table has in-frame clones only and misses some. The sample has about 88,000 clones, around nine tenths seen once; the top ten hold 1.5% to 2%. The source was CD4+ or CD8+ T cells sorted from blood, collected in a trial of the OX40 agonist ivuxolimab. The receptors here all came from an adult with an advanced solid tumor such as melanoma, head and neck, liver or kidney cancer. Each CDR3 is given with its conserved first and last residue. The D gene is left open where the match is weak. The listing skips clone size in some rows; elsewhere it reads once, few, many or a size class.

V: TRBV28
J: TRBJ2-3
size: NA
D: TRBD2
DNA: TGTGCCAGCAGTCCCGCCCTAGCGGGGACAGATACGCAGTATTTT
CDR3: CASSPALAGTDTQYF

V: TRBV29-1
J: TRBJ2-7
size: NA
D: TRBD2
DNA: TGCAGCGTTGAAGAGGCTAGCGGGAGGGACGAGCAGTACTTC
CDR3: CSVEEASGRDEQYF

V: TRBV15
J: TRBJ2-1
size: once
D: NA
DNA: TGTGCCACCAGCAGAGGGTCCGTGGGTCCGAGCTCCTACAATGAGCAGTTCTTC
CDR3: CATSRGSVGPSSYNEQFF

V: TRBV6-5
J: TRBJ2-3
size: NA
D: NA
DNA: TGTGCCAGCAGTTACGGGAGCCGAGCAGATACGCAGTATTTT
CDR3: CASSYGSRADTQYF

V: TRBV5-6
J: TRBJ2-2
size: NA
D: NA
DNA: TGTGCCAGCTTTCCGTATGGCGGTAACACCGGGGAGCTGTTTTTT
CDR3: CASFPYGGNTGELFF

V: TRBV5-8
J: TRBJ2-4
size: NA
D: NA
DNA: TGTGCCAGCAGCTTGACTGTGGGCGCGGCCAAAAACATTCAGTACTTC
CDR3: CASSLTVGAAKNIQYF

V: TRBV7-7
J: TRBJ2-5
size: NA
D: TRBD2
DNA: TGTGCTAGCAGCCCCGGGCTAGCGGGGGCCCAAGAGACCCAGTACTTC
CDR3: CASSPGLAGAQETQYF

V: TRBV5-1
J: TRBJ1-1
size: once
D: TRBD1
DNA: TGCGCCAGCAGCTTGGAGACAGGGGGTCACACTGAAGCTTTCTTT
CDR3: CASSLETGGHTEAFF

V: TRBV10-3
J: TRBJ2-7
size: NA
D: NA
DNA: TGTGCCATCAGGGAGCGGCCGGGGCCCTACGAGCAGTACTTC
CDR3: CAIRERPGPYEQYF

V: TRBV18
J: TRBJ2-2
size: NA
D: NA
DNA: TGTGCCAGCTCACCGGGGCGGAGGGTGAACACCGGGGAGCTGTTTTTT
CDR3: CASSPGRRVNTGELFF

V: TRBV6-5
J: TRBJ1-1
size: NA
D: NA
DNA: TGTGCCAGCAGTCGACAAGTTTCCCAGGGCACTGAAGCTTTCTTT
CDR3: CASSRQVSQGTEAFF

V: TRBV11-2
J: TRBJ1-2
size: NA
D: TRBD1
DNA: TGTGCCAGCAGTTTCGACAGGGACTATGGCTACACCTTC
CDR3: CASSFDRDYGYTF

V: TRBV12-5
J: TRBJ2-7
size: NA
D: TRBD1
DNA: TGTGCTAGTGGTTTTACCGGGACAGGGGGAAGTAGAGGCTACGAGCAGTACTTC
CDR3: CASGFTGTGGSRGYEQYF

V: TRBV4-1
J: TRBJ2-3
size: NA
D: NA
DNA: TGCGCCAACCCCCCCCCGGAGGATACGCAGTATTTT
CDR3: CANPPPEDTQYF

V: TRBV15
J: TRBJ1-4
size: NA
D: NA
DNA: TGTGCCACCAGCAGAGATCGGGGAGTTATGAATGAAAAACTGTTTTTT
CDR3: CATSRDRGVMNEKLFF

V: TRBV30
J: TRBJ1-2
size: NA
D: NA
DNA: TGTGCTACAGGGCAGGGCCTTAACTATGGCTACACCTTC
CDR3: CATGQGLNYGYTF

V: TRBV7-2
J: TRBJ1-5
size: NA
D: TRBD1
DNA: TGTGCCAGCAGCTTAAGCCCCCGACAGGGAGGGATCGGCAATCAGCCCCAGCATTTT
CDR3: CASSLSPRQGGIGNQPQHF

V: TRBV7-7
J: TRBJ2-5
size: NA
D: NA
DNA: TGTGCCAGCAGCTTACGGACAGAAGAGACCCAGTACTTC
CDR3: CASSLRTEETQYF

V: TRBV7-2
J: TRBJ2-7
size: once
D: TRBD2
DNA: TGTGCCAGCAGCGTCGAAGGGCTAGCGGGAGCCTACGAGCAGTACTTC
CDR3: CASSVEGLAGAYEQYF

V: TRBV7-9
J: TRBJ1-2
size: NA
D: NA
DNA: TGTGCCAGCAGCTTAGGCTCGGCCGAGGTCTATGGCTACACCTTC
CDR3: CASSLGSAEVYGYTF

V: TRBV6-6
J: TRBJ2-7
size: once
D: NA
DNA: TGTGCCAGCAGTTACGGACGGGACGGCCGCATCTACGAGCAGTACTTC
CDR3: CASSYGRDGRIYEQYF

V: TRBV6-5
J: TRBJ2-6
size: once
D: NA
DNA: TGTGCCAGCAGCGGCCTCTCTGGGGCCAACGTCCTGACTTTC
CDR3: CASSGLSGANVLTF

V: TRBV7-3
J: TRBJ2-3
size: NA
D: NA
DNA: TGTGCCAGCAGCTCCGGACAGCTCACAGATACGCAGTATTTT
CDR3: CASSSGQLTDTQYF

V: TRBV5-1
J: TRBJ2-7
size: NA
D: TRBD2
DNA: TGCGCCAGCAGCCGCCTTCTAGCGGGGGGCTCCTACGAGCAGTACTTC
CDR3: CASSRLLAGGSYEQYF

V: TRBV10-1
J: TRBJ2-1
size: NA
D: NA
DNA: TGCGCCAGCAGTGATTTTAGGGTGGGTGAGCAGTTCTTC
CDR3: CASSDFRVGEQFF

V: TRBV6-6
J: TRBJ2-7
size: NA
D: TRBD2
DNA: TGTGCCAGCAGTTATGCCCGGGAGGGTCCCAGGTACTTC
CDR3: CASSYAREGPRYF

V: TRBV6-6
J: TRBJ2-7
size: NA
D: TRBD2
DNA: TGTGCCAGCAGGACCGGGACTATCTACGAGCAGTACTTC
CDR3: CASRTGTIYEQYF

V: TRBV7-2
J: TRBJ2-7
size: NA
D: NA
DNA: TGTGCCAGCAGCCGAACCTACGAGCAGTACTTC
CDR3: CASSRTYEQYF

V: TRBV20-1
J: TRBJ2-1
size: NA
D: NA
DNA: TGCAGTGCTAGCCTAAACAATGAGCAGTTCTTC
CDR3: CSASLNNEQFF

V: TRBV5-4
J: TRBJ2-5
size: NA
D: NA
DNA: TGTGCCAGCAGCTTGGAACAGTGGGAGACCCAGTACTTC
CDR3: CASSLEQWETQYF

V: TRBV7-9
J: TRBJ2-4
size: NA
D: NA
DNA: TGTGCCAGCAGCTTCGTACAGGGAAACATTCAGTACTTC
CDR3: CASSFVQGNIQYF

V: TRBV7-2
J: TRBJ1-4
size: NA
D: TRBD1
DNA: TGTGCCAGCAGCTTAGGGGTAGGACAGGGTCGGGCGCTGTTTTTT
CDR3: CASSLGVGQGRALFF

V: TRBV5-5
J: TRBJ2-7
size: few
D: TRBD1
DNA: TGTGCCAGCAGCCGACAGGGGGCCTACGAGCAGTACTTC
CDR3: CASSRQGAYEQYF